The rows below give T cell receptor beta chains drawn from one sample of a study of TIL therapy for anti-PD-1-resistant metastatic lung cancer. Sequencing used immunoSEQ multiplex PCR; TCRdb keeps in-frame clones, though not all of them. The sample yields about 26,000 clones, roughly three fifths seen once. The source was tumor tissue, collected at baseline. The receptors here all came from a woman between 30 and 85 years old with non-small cell lung cancer. The CDR3 runs from the conserved cysteine through the conserved F or W. D genes are given only for firm matches. For some rows the clone size is stated as once, few or many, or as a class when expanded; others skip it.

d_gene	j_gene	v_gene	abundance	CDR3nt	CDR3aa
NA	TRBJ2-6	TRBV4-1	few	TGCGCCAGCAGCCCCCTTGCCAGTCCCTCTGGGGCCAACGTCCTGACTTTC	CASSPLASPSGANVLTF
TRBD1	TRBJ1-1	TRBV7-9	NA	TGTGCCAGCAGCAGAGACAGGGTCACTGAAGCTTTCTTT	CASSRDRVTEAFF
TRBD2	TRBJ2-5	TRBV5-1	NA	TGCGCCAGCAGCTTTAGCGGGAACCCCCAAGAGACCCAGTACTTC	CASSFSGNPQETQYF
TRBD2	TRBJ2-1	TRBV6-1	NA	TGTGCCAGCACATTAGCGGGAGAAGGGTTTGAGCAGTTCTTC	CASTLAGEGFEQFF
NA	TRBJ2-5	TRBV9	NA	TGTGCCAGCAGCGTAGGTCTACGCCAAGAGACCCAGTACTTC	CASSVGLRQETQYF
NA	TRBJ2-7	TRBV7-9	NA	TGTGCCAGCAGCTCCGAAGTGAACTACGAGCAGTACTTC	CASSSEVNYEQYF
TRBD2	TRBJ2-1	TRBV29-1	NA	TGCAGCGTTGATGAGGGACTAGCGGGGGGCCGGTTCTTC	CSVDEGLAGGRFF
TRBD2	TRBJ2-1	TRBV10-1	many	TGCGCCAGCAGTGAGTTGGGACTACCGAGAGGGGTTGAGCAGTTCTTC	CASSELGLPRGVEQFF
NA	TRBJ2-7	TRBV7-9	once	TGTGCCAGCAGCCCTCGAGGTTTCGAGTTCGAGCAGTACTTC	CASSPRGFEFEQYF
NA	TRBJ2-5	TRBV6-5	NA	TGTGCCAGCAGTTACGCAGGGTTGGGGAGGCAAGAGACCCAGTACTTC	CASSYAGLGRQETQYF
NA	TRBJ2-3	TRBV7-9	once	TGTGCCAGCAGCTTAAGTAGCGGAACAGATACGCAGTATTTT	CASSLSSGTDTQYF
NA	TRBJ1-1	TRBV5-6	NA	TGTGCCAGCAGCTTGGTCCGGGGTGATACTGAAGCTTTCTTT	CASSLVRGDTEAFF
NA	TRBJ1-2	TRBV6-1	NA	TGTGCCAGCAGTGAAGTGGGGGACTATGGCTACACCTTC	CASSEVGDYGYTF
NA	TRBJ2-1	TRBV5-1	few	TGCGCCAGCACCTTGGAATCGGGGGCCTACAATGAGCAGTTCTTC	CASTLESGAYNEQFF
TRBD2	TRBJ2-7	TRBV5-8	NA	TGTGCCAGCAGCTTGGGGCTGGCTAGCGGGAGGGCTGCCGGCAGCTTC	CASSLGLASGRAAGSF
NA	TRBJ1-2	TRBV2	NA	TGTGCCAGCAGTGCTGACAGCAACTATGGCTACACCTTC	CASSADSNYGYTF
NA	TRBJ2-1	TRBV20-1	NA	TGCAGTGCTCCCCGCCTAAATGAGCAGTTCTTC	CSAPRLNEQFF
TRBD2	TRBJ2-1	TRBV6-1	few	TGTGCACTAGCGGGAGTCGGAGAGCAGTTCTTC	CALAGVGEQFF
NA	TRBJ2-7	TRBV5-4	NA	TGTGCCAGCACTGCGGCCTCCTACGAGCAGTACTTC	CASTAASYEQYF
NA	TRBJ2-4	TRBV14	few	TGTGCCAGCAGCCAAGGACTAGCAGGGGGGGCCAAAAACATTCAGTACTTC	CASSQGLAGGAKNIQYF
NA	TRBJ2-5	TRBV2	NA	TGTGCCAGCAGTGATCGAGAGACCCAGTACTTC	CASSDRETQYF
NA	TRBJ1-2	TRBV19	few	TGTGCCAGTATTCGAGGGATCTATGAGCTCGATGGCTACACCTTC	CASIRGIYELDGYTF
NA	TRBJ2-5	TRBV7-2	NA	TGTGCCAGCAGCTTAAAGCGTGAGACCCAGTACTTC	CASSLKRETQYF
NA	TRBJ1-1	TRBV4-1	NA	TGCGCCAGCAGCCAAGATCCGGGGAGGACTGAAGCTTTCTTT	CASSQDPGRTEAFF
NA	TRBJ2-7	TRBV20-1	NA	TGCAGTGCCTCCCCCGCCGTCGAGCAGTACTTC	CSASPAVEQYF
NA	TRBJ2-1	TRBV4-1	NA	TGCGCCAGCAGCCAAATAGGGGGCCGGGAGGGCCCCAATGAGCAGTTCTTC	CASSQIGGREGPNEQFF
NA	TRBJ1-2	TRBV10-3	NA	TGTGCCATCAGGGAAACCGGCAGGCCGTATGGCTACACCTTC	CAIRETGRPYGYTF
NA	TRBJ1-5	TRBV6-1	few	TGTGCCAGCAGTGAAAGCCAGGGGACTACGCCCCAGCATTTT	CASSESQGTTPQHF
NA	TRBJ2-1	TRBV20-1	few	TGCAGTGCAGCTGGGACGGCGTTCTTC	CSAAGTAFF
TRBD1	TRBJ1-2	TRBV7-9	NA	TGTGCCAGCAGCCCTGACAGGGACCCCTATGGCTACACCTTC	CASSPDRDPYGYTF
NA	TRBJ1-4	TRBV30	few	TGTGCCTGGAGTGCCTCAGAGGGGGGTGCCGAAAAACTGTTTTTT	CAWSASEGGAEKLFF
NA	TRBJ1-2	TRBV6-4	NA	TGTGCCAGCAGTGGACTGCGGGGCAATGGCTACACCTTC	CASSGLRGNGYTF
TRBD2	TRBJ2-7	TRBV11-2	once	TGTGCCAGCAGCTTAGTCGGGACTAGCAGCTACGAGCAGTACTTC	CASSLVGTSSYEQYF
NA	TRBJ2-7	TRBV25-1	NA	TGTGCCAGCAGTGAAGTTTACGAGCAGTACTTC	CASSEVYEQYF
NA	TRBJ2-1	TRBV7-9	NA	TGTGCCAGCCATGCCTACAATGAGCAGTTCTTC	CASHAYNEQFF
NA	TRBJ2-5	TRBV7-9	NA	TGTGCCAGCAGCTCTCTAGAAGAGACCCAGTACTTC	CASSSLEETQYF
NA	TRBJ1-4	TRBV7-9	NA	TGTGCCAGCAGTCGACGCCCACACAGGGTCCCTGATGAAAAACTGTTTTTT	CASSRRPHRVPDEKLFF
NA	TRBJ2-3	TRBV7-9	NA	TGTGCCAGCAGCTTAAGGAGGCTAATAACCACCGTGGATACGCAGTATTTT	CASSLRRLITTVDTQYF
TRBD1	TRBJ1-3	TRBV5-6	once	TGTGCCAGCAGCGTGACAGGGTCTGGAAACACCATATATTTT	CASSVTGSGNTIYF
TRBD2	TRBJ2-1	TRBV5-1	NA	TGCGCCAGCAGCTCCGAATATCCGGGAGGGCCCAATGAGCAGTTCTTC	CASSSEYPGGPNEQFF
NA	TRBJ2-5	TRBV6-5	NA	TGTGCCAGCACAACAGGGTCGGAGACCCAGTACTTC	CASTTGSETQYF
NA	TRBJ2-3	TRBV19	NA	TGTGCCAGTAAATCACGGGACCTAAGCTCACTCACAGATACGCAGTATTTT	CASKSRDLSSLTDTQYF
TRBD2	TRBJ2-3	TRBV4-1	NA	TGCGCCAGCAGCTGGACTAGCGGGAGCACAGATACGCAGTATTTT	CASSWTSGSTDTQYF
NA	TRBJ2-5	TRBV2	few	TGTGCCAGCAGCGACGGGTGGAAAGAGACCCAGTACTTC	CASSDGWKETQYF
TRBD2	TRBJ2-3	TRBV19	NA	TGTGCCACCCGGGACGGGGGGACGGTAGATACGCAGTATTTT	CATRDGGTVDTQYF
NA	TRBJ2-3	TRBV6-5	NA	TGTGCCAGCAGTTCTCCCCCCCCAAGAGATACGCAGTATTTT	CASSSPPPRDTQYF
NA	TRBJ1-1	TRBV7-2	once	TGTGCCAGCAGCTTAAGGGGGATGTCTGAAGCTTTCTTT	CASSLRGMSEAFF
TRBD2	TRBJ2-4	TRBV5-6	NA	TGTGCCAGCAGCAAGTTAGCGGGAGGGCCCGTAGGCATTCAGTACTTC	CASSKLAGGPVGIQYF
TRBD2	TRBJ2-4	TRBV5-4	NA	TGTGCCAGCAGCAGAGTTAGCGGGGCGGGGAACATTCAGTACTTC	CASSRVSGAGNIQYF
TRBD2	TRBJ2-3	TRBV19	NA	TGTGCCAGTAGTATATCAGCGGGAGGGCCGGATACGCAGTATTTT	CASSISAGGPDTQYF